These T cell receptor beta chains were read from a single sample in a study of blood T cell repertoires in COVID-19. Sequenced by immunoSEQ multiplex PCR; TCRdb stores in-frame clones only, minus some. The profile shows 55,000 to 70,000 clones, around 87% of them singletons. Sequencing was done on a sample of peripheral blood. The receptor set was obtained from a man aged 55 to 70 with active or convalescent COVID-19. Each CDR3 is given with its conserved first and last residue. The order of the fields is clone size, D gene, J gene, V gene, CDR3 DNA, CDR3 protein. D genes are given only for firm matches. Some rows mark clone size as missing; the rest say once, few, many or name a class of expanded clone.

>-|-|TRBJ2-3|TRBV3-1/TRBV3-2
TGTGCCAGCAGCCTACAAGATACAGATACGCAGTATTTT
CASSLQDTDTQYF
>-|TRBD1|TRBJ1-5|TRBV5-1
TGCGCCAGCAGCCTCGGGACAGTCAATCAGCCCCAGCATTTT
CASSLGTVNQPQHF
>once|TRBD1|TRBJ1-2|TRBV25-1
TGTGCCAGCAGTGAATTGGGGACAGGGGAGGTAAATGGCTACACCTTC
CASSELGTGEVNGYTF
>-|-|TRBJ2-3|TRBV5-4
TGTGCCAGCAGATTTAAGGGGGATACGCAGTATTTT
CASRFKGDTQYF
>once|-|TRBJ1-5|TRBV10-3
TGTGCCATCAGCCTAAACTCCAATCAGCCCCAGCATTTT
CAISLNSNQPQHF
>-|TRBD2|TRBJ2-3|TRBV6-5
TGTGCCAGCAGTTACAGAAGCGGGGGCACAGATACGCAGTATTTT
CASSYRSGGTDTQYF
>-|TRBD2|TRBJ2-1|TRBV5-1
TGCGCCAGCAGCTTATCGAGCGGGAGTGTGGTCAATGAGCAGTTCTTC
CASSLSSGSVVNEQFF
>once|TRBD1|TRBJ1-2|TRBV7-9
TGTGCCAGCACAGATTGGACAGGCATCAATGGCTACACCTTC
CASTDWTGINGYTF
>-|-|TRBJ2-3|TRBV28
TGTGCCAGCGGACCCTCCGTGGGGCTACCCACAGATACGCAGTATTTT
CASGPSVGLPTDTQYF
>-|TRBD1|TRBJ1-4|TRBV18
TGTGCCAGCTCACCATCCCCCTCCGGGACAGGGGGCGAAAAACTGTTTTTT
CASSPSPSGTGGEKLFF
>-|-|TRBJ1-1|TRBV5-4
TGTGCCAGCAGCTTGGCCCAGGGAAGATTTGAAGCTTTCTTT
CASSLAQGRFEAFF
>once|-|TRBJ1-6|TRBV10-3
TGTGCCATCAGTGATCCCCCAACAGGGCAGAATTCACCCCTCCACTTT
CAISDPPTGQNSPLHF
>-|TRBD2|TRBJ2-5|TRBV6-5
TGTGCCAGCAGACGACTAGCGGGAGTTTTAGAGACCCAGTACTTC
CASRRLAGVLETQYF
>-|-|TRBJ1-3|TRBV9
TGTGCCAGCAGCTTTCAGGCACAGGGATGGAACACCATATATTTT
CASSFQAQGWNTIYF
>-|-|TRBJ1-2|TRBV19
TGTGCCAGTAGCCCTCTTGATACGGGGAATCAGTATGGCTACACCTTC
CASSPLDTGNQYGYTF
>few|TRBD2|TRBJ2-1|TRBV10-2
TGCGCCAGCAGTGGATCTGCCTGGCGGGGGGGTGACAATGAGCAGTTCTTC
CASSGSAWRGGDNEQFF
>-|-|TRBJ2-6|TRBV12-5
TGTGCTAGTGGTCCGATCCGGGGTTCTGGGGCCAACGTCCTGACTTTC
CASGPIRGSGANVLTF
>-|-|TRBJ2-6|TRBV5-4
TGTGCCAGCAGCCGAGACTCTGGGGCCAACGTCCTGACTTTC
CASSRDSGANVLTF
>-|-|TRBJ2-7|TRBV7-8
TGTGCCAGCAGCTACGATCGGGGCTCCTACGAGCAGTACTTC
CASSYDRGSYEQYF
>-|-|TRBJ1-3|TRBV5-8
TGTGCCAGCAGCTTGCTAGGATCCAGCACCATATATTTT
CASSLLGSSTIYF
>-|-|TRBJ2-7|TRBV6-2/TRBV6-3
TGTGCCAGCAGTTTTTTTCCGCGGGACAGCTCCTACGAGCAGTACTTC
CASSFFPRDSSYEQYF
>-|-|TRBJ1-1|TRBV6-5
TGTGCCAGCAGACCTCCCGACGGGGGGACTGAAGCTTTCTTT
CASRPPDGGTEAFF
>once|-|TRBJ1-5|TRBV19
TGTGCCAGTAGTATCCGACAGGCCCACAATCAGCCCCAGCATTTT
CASSIRQAHNQPQHF
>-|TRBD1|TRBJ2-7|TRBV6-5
TGTGCCAGCAGGGGGACAGGGGCGTACGAGCAGTACTTC
CASRGTGAYEQYF